The present entry profiles one TCR beta chain with its context. Its antigen is unidentified. This table comes from immunoSEQ multiplex PCR, and its TCRdb copy is limited to in-frame clones, with some not included. This table has some 82,000 clones, 70% to 90% appearing once. This record belongs to a study of OX40 agonist ivuxolimab in advanced cancers. Study-level background: Ivuxolimab, an agonist antibody against OX40 (CD134), was given to patients. At 0.01 to 10 mg/kg, ivuxolimab was administered intravenously to patients every 2 weeks.

Study-level findings and limits: Partial responders receiving 0.1-3.0 mg/kg showed among the lowest clonal expansion.

Germline-derived CDR1 and CDR2 are MNHNY and SVGAGI (reference sequence). Germline trimming cut 7 bases from V and 7 bases from J; bases unmatched to any gene: 13. The CDR3 runs 16 residues. Sequencing was performed on CD4+ or CD8+ T cells sorted from blood, taken in a trial of the OX40 agonist ivuxolimab. This receptor was taken from an adult with an advanced solid tumor such as melanoma, head and neck, liver or kidney cancer. This chain connects TRBV6-6 to TRBJ2-2; 9 bases are a match to TRBD1. The CDR3 DNA follows: TGTGCCAGCACTACTACACCGGGACAGGGAATCGGGGAGCTGTTTTTT. This sequence encodes CASTTTPGQGIGELFF.